This T cell receptor beta chain was identified in a study of CD8 T cells in Susac syndrome. The RNA input was 0.5 to 1 ug, and it was reverse transcribed with random hexamers. TCRdb called the immunoSEQ multiplex PCR reads again in MiXCR, with one record for every CDR3 protein. Of 150,000 to 200,000 distinct CDR3 sequences listed, 85% to 95% are singletons. Negative magnetic isolation gave CD8+ and CD4+ cells; FACS enriched CD8+ TEMRA. The TCR originated in a human donor with multiple sclerosis. Source material: CD8+ T cells from PBMCs.

In DNA, the CDR3 is TGCAGTGCTGGGTTTGGAGGGGGGACCTACAATGAGCAGTTCTTC. Encoded protein: CSAGFGGGTYNEQFF. This sequence joins TRBV20-1 and TRBJ2-1, with D possibly called TRBD1 or TRBD2 (6 bases each). CDR3 length equals 15 residues. The V gene's germline CDR1 is DFQATT and CDR2 SNEGSKA (reference sequence). Trimming took off 5 bases at V and 2 bases at J, with 16 bases between the two ends.